This T cell receptor (beta chain) appears in the sequencing data of a study of T cell responses to AZD1222 COVID-19 vaccine. As to this clone: Its target is not known.

Study-wide results and limits: Close to half of spike-specific TCRs reportedly recognize unmutated variant regions.

Method: immunoSEQ multiplex PCR; TCRdb's copy keeps in-frame clones and lacks some. The sample shows roughly 180,000 clones, roughly nine tenths of them seen only once. The CDR3 spans 15 residues. Germline CDR1 and CDR2: LGHDT and YNNKEL (reference sequence). The junction had 6 bases not matched to a gene; V was cut back by 1 base and J by 5 bases. The chain uses TRBV3-1 (or the pseudogene TRBV3-2) and TRBJ2-5, with 8 bases matching TRBD1. The source is an adult in good health. The starting material was peripheral blood, obtained on day 0 of AZD1222 vaccination. The CDR3 DNA follows: TGTGCCAGCAGCCAAGTTCAGGGGGCTAGGGAGACCCAGTACTTC. Protein: CASSQVQGARETQYF.